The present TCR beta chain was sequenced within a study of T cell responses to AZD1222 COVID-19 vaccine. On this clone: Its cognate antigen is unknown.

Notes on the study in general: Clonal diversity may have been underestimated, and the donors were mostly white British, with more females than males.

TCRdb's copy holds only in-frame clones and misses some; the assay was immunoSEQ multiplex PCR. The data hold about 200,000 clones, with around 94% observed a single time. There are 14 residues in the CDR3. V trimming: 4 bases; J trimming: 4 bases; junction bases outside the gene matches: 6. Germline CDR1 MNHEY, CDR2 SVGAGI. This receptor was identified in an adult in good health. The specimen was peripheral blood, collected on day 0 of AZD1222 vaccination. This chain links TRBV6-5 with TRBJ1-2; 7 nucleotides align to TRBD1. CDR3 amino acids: CASSWDRRSYGYTF. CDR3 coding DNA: TGTGCCAGCAGTTGGGACAGACGTAGCTATGGCTACACCTTC.